These 28 T cell receptor beta chains were all obtained from the same sample, sequenced in a study of cytomegalovirus exposure and HLA in healthy donors. The table came from immunoSEQ multiplex PCR; TCRdb's copy has only in-frame clones and leaves some out. This table has approximately 260,000 clones, roughly 85% appearing once. Sequenced input: PBMCs. The receptors shown here come from a woman aged 18-30 years in good health and CMV-seronegative.

The chain combines TRBV6-5 with TRBJ2-1; 7 bases are a match to TRBD1. The CDR3 is made up of 15 amino acids. Losses at the gene ends were 0 bases for V and 7 bases for J; bases not matched to a gene: 6. The germline CDR1 and CDR2 sequences are MNHEY and SVGAGI. CDR3: CASSYSRGPGNEQFF. The CDR3 DNA reads as TGTGCCAGCAGTTACTCTAGGGGGCCGGGGAATGAGCAGTTCTTC.

This chain connects TRBV27 to TRBJ1-1; weak D call: TRBD1 (5 bases). This CDR3 spans 13 amino acids. V lost 6 bases and J 4 bases, leaving 12 bases between the germline ends. Germline CDR1 reads MNHEY; CDR2 reads SMNVEV (reference sequence). The CDR3, as DNA: TGTGCCAGCAGCGCGCGGGGGATCACTGAAGCTTTCTTT. Amino acid sequence: CASSARGITEAFF.

The rearrangement uses TRBV5-4 and TRBJ2-7; 7 nucleotides agree with TRBD1. Per the germline V gene, CDR1 is SGHNT and CDR2 is YYREEE (reference sequence). J was trimmed by 2 bases and V by 0 bases; bases with no gene match: 2. CDR3 length: 14 amino acids. The CDR3 sequence: CASSLGTGTYEQYF. The CDR3, as DNA: TGTGCCAGCAGCTTGGGGACAGGAACCTACGAGCAGTACTTC. The variable domain in full, with the rest retrieved from reference TRBV5-4 and TRBJ2-7, is ETGVTQSPTHLIKTRGQQVTLRCSSQSGHNTVSWYQQALGQGPQFIFQYYREEENGRGNFPPRFSGLQFPNYSSELNVNALELDDSALYLCASSLGTGTYEQYFGPGTRLTVT.

This clone appeared a few times. This chain uses TRBV7-3 with TRBJ2-3, with a possible D match to TRBD2 (6 bases). The germline V gene has CDR1 SGHTA and CDR2 FQGTGA. Trimming shortened V by 5 bases and J by 2 bases, and 11 bases separated the two germline ends. This CDR3 is built from 14 residues. CDR3 residues: CASSRAGNTDTQYF. In DNA, the CDR3 is TGTGCCAGCAGCCGTGCGGGGAACACAGATACGCAGTATTTT.

The chain combines TRBV7-2 with TRBJ2-2; TRBD1 is a possible D gene (6 bases). Trimming took off 7 bases at V and 4 bases at J, with 16 bases between the two ends. This CDR3 is 15 amino acids long. CDR1 and CDR2 (germline): SGHTA, FQGNSA. Here the CDR3 reads CASTYQQGPTGELFF. The CDR3 DNA reads as TGTGCCAGCACCTATCAACAGGGTCCCACCGGGGAGCTGTTTTTT.

This rearrangement joins TRBV15 to TRBJ2-5; TRBD1 might be the D (6 bases). Germline values: CDR1 LNHNV, CDR2 YYDKDF (reference sequence). V was pared by 4 bases and J by 2 bases, with 11 bases between. The CDR3 length is 14 residues. The CDR3 reads CATSKQGPQETQYF. The CDR3 nucleotides are TGTGCCACCAGCAAACAGGGTCCGCAAGAGACCCAGTACTTC.

The sample holds a few counts of this clone. The chain employs TRBV9 and TRBJ2-7; 7 nucleotides align to TRBD1. The V and J ends lost 0 bases and 0 bases, in that order; junction bases with no gene match: 6. Germline CDR1 and CDR2: SGDLS and YYNGEE. The CDR3 length is 16 residues. As DNA, the CDR3 is TGTGCCAGCAGCGTAGGGAAGGGGGCGAGCTCCTACGAGCAGTACTTC. Translated: CASSVGKGASSYEQYF.

V gene TRBV19 combines with J gene TRBJ2-7; the D gene is possibly TRBD1 (5 bases). CDR3 size: 15 residues. The V end was cut by 0 bases, the J end by 0 bases, with 9 bases between. CDR1 LNHDA and CDR2 SQIVND come from the germline V gene (reference sequence). The chain's CDR3 is CASSIERGLSYEQYF. Here the CDR3 DNA reads TGTGCCAGTAGTATAGAAAGGGGTCTCTCCTACGAGCAGTACTTC.

The J gene is TRBJ1-2, the V gene TRBV4-3; 7 bases map to TRBD1. CDR3 length equals 17 residues. Per germline, CDR1 LGHNA and CDR2 YSLEER. Trimming at V came to 0 bases and at J to 3 bases, leaving 10 bases not matched to a gene. The CDR3 nucleotides are TGCGCCAGCAGCCAAGAGACGAGGACAGGTCCTTACTATGGCTACACCTTC. The encoded protein is CASSQETRTGPYYGYTF.

The rearrangement joins TRBV11-1 to TRBJ2-5, with TRBD1 matching over 12 bases. Per germline, CDR1 SGHAT and CDR2 FQDESV (reference sequence). This CDR3 has 17 residues. The J segment lost 2 bases and the V segment lost 3 bases, leaving 7 bases of the junction unmatched. The CDR3 here is CASSFPRDRGLQETQYF. CDR3 DNA: TGTGCCAGCAGCTTCCCCCGGGACAGGGGGCTGCAAGAGACCCAGTACTTC.

This chain uses TRBV25-1 with TRBJ2-7; 8 bases map to TRBD1. Trimming took 6 bases from V and 5 from J; bases not matched to a gene: 9. This CDR3 is 14 amino acids long. From germline, CDR1 is MGHDK and CDR2 SYGVNS. DNA of the CDR3: TGTGCCAGCAGACAGGACAGGGTAAGTAACGAGCAGTACTTC. As protein: CASRQDRVSNEQYF.

Here the CDR3 DNA reads TGTGCCAGCAGCGTACGGAGTCGGACAGCGAACACCGGGGAGCTGTTTTTT. It specifies CASSVRSRTANTGELFF. The chain is built from TRBV9 and TRBJ2-2; a weak D match, TRBD1 (6 bases). V was shortened by 1 base and J by 0 bases, with 13 bases between the two germline ends. Germline CDR1 SGDLS, CDR2 YYNGEE. The CDR3 covers 17 residues. Variable domain in full (rest from reference TRBV9 and TRBJ2-2): DSGVTQTPKHLITATGQRVTLRCSPRSGDLSVYWYQQSLDQGLQFLIQYYNGEERAKGNILERFSAQQFPDLHSELNLSSLELGDSALYFCASSVRSRTANTGELFFGEGSRLTVL.

This clone was observed a few times. J is TRBJ2-3 and V is TRBV19; D is undetermined. CDR1 is LNHDA and CDR2 is SQIVND in the germline V gene (reference sequence). V was shortened by 4 bases and J by 0 bases, with 8 bases between the two germline ends. This CDR3 contains 14 residues. The CDR3 region has the DNA TGTGCCAGTAGTAGGCGGCACAGCACAGATACGCAGTATTTT. As protein: CASSRRHSTDTQYF.

This clone was picked up one time. The V gene is TRBV6-1, the J gene TRBJ2-3; 8 positions agree with TRBD2. The V segment lost 6 bases and the J segment 2 bases; nucleotides outside the gene matches: 1. The CDR3 sequence is 13 residues long. CDR1 is MNHNS, CDR2 SASEGT, per germline. In nucleotides, the CDR3 is TGTGCCAGCAGACTAGCGGACACAGATACGCAGTATTTT. It translates to CASRLADTDTQYF.

The chain is built from TRBV2 and TRBJ1-1; D unclear. Trimming shortened V by 7 bases and J by 0 bases, and 12 bases separated the two germline ends. This CDR3 spans 14 amino acids. From germline, CDR1 is SNHLY and CDR2 FYNNEI. Here the CDR3 reads CASNPAGLNTEAFF. For the CDR3, the DNA is TGTGCCAGCAACCCCGCGGGCTTGAACACTGAAGCTTTCTTT.

The chain employs TRBV5-1 and TRBJ2-5; TRBD2 matches 13 bases. V shed 4 bases, J shed 2 bases, and the junction held 2 bases outside the gene matches. This CDR3 is built from 15 residues. Germline CDR1 is SGHRS and CDR2 is YFSETQ. Written as DNA, the CDR3 is TGCGCCAGCAGCCCGACTAGCGGGGGGCAAGAGACCCAGTACTTC. It specifies CASSPTSGGQETQYF.

This chain uses TRBV18 with TRBJ2-1, with 12 bases lining up with TRBD1. The V gene end was trimmed by 0 bases and the J gene end by 5 bases; junction bases not matched to a gene: 5. The CDR3 spans 17 residues. Germline V gives CDR1 KGHSH, CDR2 LQKENI. The CDR3 loop is CASSPPWGQGANNEQFF. The CDR3 DNA is TGTGCCAGCTCACCACCGTGGGGACAGGGGGCTAACAATGAGCAGTTCTTC.

The rearrangement uses TRBV30 and TRBJ1-2; the D is unclear. Germline CDR1 is GTSNPN and CDR2 is SVGIG (reference sequence). The V and J ends lost 0 bases and 4 bases respectively, with 12 bases between them. This CDR3 contains 14 residues. The CDR3 DNA reads TGTGCCTGGAGTGTCCTCACAGTGGGCTATGGCTACACCTTC. This codes for CAWSVLTVGYGYTF.

The chain links TRBV5-1 to TRBJ2-1, with D tentatively TRBD1 (5 bases). CDR1 SGHRS and CDR2 YFSETQ come from the germline V gene. CDR3 length: 16 residues. The V and J ends lost 3 bases and 4 bases respectively, with 17 bases between them. CDR3 nucleotide sequence: TGCGCCAGCAGCTCCCAGGGCCAAACCCAATACAATGAGCAGTTCTTC. Encoded protein: CASSSQGQTQYNEQFF. The full variable domain, rest sourced from reference TRBV5-1 and TRBJ2-1, is KAGVTQTPRYLIKTRGQQVTLSCSPISGHRSVSWYQQTPGQGLQFLFEYFSETQRNKGNFPGRFSGRQFSNSRSEMNVSTLELGDSALYLCASSSQGQTQYNEQFFGPGTRLTVL.

The rearrangement links TRBV5-4 to TRBJ2-7; TRBD1 matches 9 bases. Germline V lookup: CDR1 SGHNT, CDR2 YYREEE (reference sequence). V trimming: 4 bases; J trimming: 3 bases; junction bases outside the gene matches: 11. CDR3 length equals 16 residues. The CDR3 region has the DNA TGTGCCAGCAGCCCCACCGGGACAGGGAGGAGCTACGAGCAGTACTTC. Protein product: CASSPTGTGRSYEQYF.

The rearrangement joins TRBV29-1 to TRBJ2-2; no reliable D call. CDR3 length: 13 residues. Germline lookup yields CDR1 SQVTM and CDR2 ANQGSEA. The CDR3 reads CAQRHQNTGELFF. The CDR3 DNA reads TGCGCTCAGAGACACCAAAACACCGGGGAGCTGTTTTTT.

V and J are TRBV7-2 and TRBJ2-5, with TRBD1 identical over 7 bases. CDR1 is SGHTA and CDR2 is FQGNSA in the germline V gene. The CDR3 consists of 14 residues. V shed 5 bases, J shed 2 bases, and the junction held 5 bases outside the gene matches. The CDR3 is CASSPGQRQETQYF. For the CDR3, the DNA is TGTGCCAGCAGCCCGGGACAGCGGCAAGAGACCCAGTACTTC.

The chain recombines TRBV6-5 with TRBJ2-7, with TRBD1 matching over 8 bases. Germline CDR1 reads MNHEY; CDR2 reads SVGAGI. Trimming cost V 7 bases and J 2 bases; bases outside gene matches: 10. The CDR3 loop spans 15 amino acids. CDR3 protein: CASTSQRTGTYEQYF. CDR3 nucleotides: TGTGCCAGCACCAGCCAGAGGACAGGGACCTACGAGCAGTACTTC.

V usage is TRBV2 and J usage is TRBJ2-1; D is unresolved. The V end lost 2 bases, the J end lost 0 bases, and 8 bases lay between the germline ends. The CDR3 length is 15 residues. Per the germline V gene, CDR1 is SNHLY and CDR2 is FYNNEI. CDR3 in DNA: TGTGCCAGCAGTGAAAATCGGTACTCCTACAATGAGCAGTTCTTC. Protein product: CASSENRYSYNEQFF. The variable domain in full, with the rest retrieved from reference TRBV2 and TRBJ2-1, is EPEVTQTPSHQVTQMGQEVILRCVPISNHLYFYWYRQILGQKVEFLVSFYNNEISEKSEIFDDQFSVERPDGSNFTLKIRSTKLEDSAMYFCASSENRYSYNEQFFGPGTRLTVL.

The chain employs TRBV25-1 and TRBJ1-2; 12 nucleotides line up with TRBD1. After removal of 3 bases from V and 7 bases from J, the junction contained 9 bases not matched to a gene. Germline CDR1 and CDR2: MGHDK and SYGVNS. The CDR3 contains 16 residues. The CDR3 nucleotides are TGTGCCAGCAGTGACCCCTCGGGACAGGGGGCGAGTGGCTACACCTTC. Its translation is CASSDPSGQGASGYTF.

The chain combines TRBV30 with TRBJ2-1; 9 bases fit TRBD2. CDR3 length: 18 residues. CDR1 GTSNPN and CDR2 SVGIG come from the germline V gene (reference sequence). With 5 bases clipped from V and 3 bases from J, the junction kept 17 bases outside the gene matches. The CDR3 spells CAWGQYLIAGANYNEQFF. In nucleotides, the CDR3 is TGTGCCTGGGGCCAATACCTGATAGCGGGGGCCAACTACAATGAGCAGTTCTTC.

The chain couples TRBV4-1 to TRBJ2-7; 9 nucleotides align to TRBD2. The ends lost 0 bases at V and 0 bases at J; junction bases unmatched: 0. The CDR3 covers 15 residues. The germline gives CDR1 MGHRA, CDR2 YSYEKL. The CDR3 spells CASSQETSGSYEQYF. Written as DNA, the CDR3 is TGCGCCAGCAGCCAAGAGACTAGCGGCTCCTACGAGCAGTACTTC.

This clone appeared a single time. The chain couples TRBV4-2 to TRBJ1-4; no definite D call. Trimming shortened V by 0 bases and J by 2 bases, and 7 bases separated the two germline ends. Germline V lookup: CDR1 LGHNA, CDR2 YNFKEQ. The CDR3 totals 15 residues. The CDR3 nucleotides read TGTGCCAGCAGCCAAGACAGCGCTACTAATGAAAAACTGTTTTTT. Its translation is CASSQDSATNEKLFF.